The 24 T cell receptor beta chains listed next were all sequenced from one sample in a study of blood T cell repertoires in COVID-19. Profiled with immunoSEQ multiplex PCR; TCRdb holds only in-frame clones, not every one. The sample lists a few hundred thousand clones; about 90% were seen once. The sample was peripheral blood. The receptors come from a woman in her 30s who had recovered from COVID-19.

This rearrangement joins TRBV5-6 to TRBJ2-5, with 9 bases that match TRBD1. V lost 5 bases to trimming and J lost 5 bases; unmatched junction nucleotides: 4. Germline V lookup: CDR1 SGHDT, CDR2 YYEEEE. The CDR3 contains 13 residues. CDR3 residues: CASSYGQGETQYF. DNA of the CDR3: TGTGCCAGCAGTTATGGACAGGGGGAGACCCAGTACTTC.

The chain is built from TRBV7-2 and TRBJ1-1; TRBD1 agrees at 10 bases. The CDR3 is made up of 15 amino acids. Germline V gene sequence: CDR1 SGHTA, CDR2 FQGNSA. V trimming: 5 bases; J trimming: 6 bases; junction bases outside the gene matches: 9. The CDR3, as DNA: TGTGCCAGCAGCCAAACGGACAGGGGGGTCGCTGAAGCTTTCTTT. Translating gives CASSQTDRGVAEAFF.

This clone was found a few times. V is TRBV6-6 and J is TRBJ2-2; D is perhaps TRBD2 (6 bases). Trimming removed 7 bases at V and 7 bases at J, with 13 bases between. This CDR3 comprises 13 residues. CDR1 is MNHNY and CDR2 is SVGAGI in the germline V gene (reference sequence). CDR3 sequence: CASTPTGGGELFF. In nucleotides, the CDR3 is TGTGCCAGCACCCCAACCGGGGGCGGGGAGCTGTTTTTT.

This rearrangement joins TRBV6-4 to TRBJ1-2; 10 nucleotides align to TRBD1. This CDR3 region has 14 residues. Germline-derived CDR1 and CDR2 are MRHNA and SNTAGT. J gave up 8 bases and V 2 bases, and 5 bases lay outside the gene matches. The DNA of the CDR3 is TGTGCCAGCAGTGACCCCGGGACAGGGGACGGCTACACCTTC. This codes for CASSDPGTGDGYTF.

The chain uses TRBV5-1 and TRBJ2-1, with TRBD1 identical over 9 bases. With V trimmed by 4 bases and J by 8 bases, 7 bases remained unmatched. The germline V gene encodes CDR1 SGHRS and CDR2 YFSETQ. This CDR3 contains 14 residues. The CDR3 here is CASSGTGGNDEQFF. The CDR3 DNA sequence: TGCGCCAGCAGCGGAACAGGGGGCAACGATGAGCAGTTCTTC.

The J gene is TRBJ2-2, the V gene TRBV7-9, with a possible D match to TRBD2 (7 bases). The V gene's germline CDR1 is SEHNR and CDR2 FQNEAQ (reference sequence). The CDR3 runs 16 residues. The germline V and J ends were trimmed by 6 bases and 6 bases, with 20 bases remaining between them. The CDR3 nucleotides are TGTGCCAGCAGTATCCTCCAGGGGAGGGGAGCCGGGGAGCTGTTTTTT. Translation: CASSILQGRGAGELFF.

This clone was detected only once. The chain carries TRBV5-1 and TRBJ2-7, with TRBD1 matching 11 bases. This CDR3 has 17 residues. V shed 0 bases and J 5 bases; nucleotides not matched to a gene: 10. The germline V gene has CDR1 SGHRS and CDR2 YFSETQ. The chain's CDR3 is CASSLVGWGQGGHEQYF. Written as DNA, the CDR3 is TGCGCCAGCAGCTTGGTGGGTTGGGGACAGGGGGGCCACGAGCAGTACTTC.

The V and J genes are TRBV27 and TRBJ1-1; a possible D gene is TRBD1 (5 bases). V lost 10 bases to trimming and J lost 0 bases, with 12 bases between them. Germline CDR1 reads MNHEY; CDR2 reads SMNVEV (reference sequence). This CDR3 has 13 amino acids. The DNA for the CDR3 is TGTGCCACTTCTTTAGGGGTGAACACTGAAGCTTTCTTT. Its translation: CATSLGVNTEAFF.

The rearrangement links TRBV11-2 to TRBJ2-3; D is unclear. The CDR3 totals 16 residues. V lost 1 base, J lost 5 bases, and 16 bases lay in between. CDR1 and CDR2 from the germline V gene are SGHAT and FQNNGV. The chain's CDR3 is CASSLGSYPSKDTQYF. CDR3 bases: TGTGCCAGCAGCTTAGGTAGCTATCCCAGTAAAGATACGCAGTATTTT.

The chain links TRBV5-4 to TRBJ2-7; D perhaps matches TRBD2 (5 bases). The CDR3 extends over 13 amino acids. The V gene lost 4 bases and the J gene lost 3 bases, with 11 bases spanning the gap. Germline loops: CDR1 SGHNT, CDR2 YYREEE (reference sequence). CDR3 residues: CASSLGLNYEQYF. CDR3 nucleotide sequence: TGTGCCAGCAGCCTCGGACTGAACTACGAGCAGTACTTC.

The gene calls are TRBV5-4 and TRBJ1-2, with 7 bases identical to TRBD1. Looked up from germline, CDR1 is SGHNT and CDR2 is YYREEE (reference sequence). The CDR3 is 13 residues long. The V and J ends lost 3 bases and 6 bases, in that order; junction bases with no gene match: 5. The CDR3 sequence: CASSSETGNGYTF. CDR3 in DNA: TGTGCCAGCAGCTCGGAGACAGGGAATGGCTACACCTTC.

The chain employs TRBV7-9 and TRBJ2-5; TRBD2 agrees at 13 bases. V was pared by 1 base and J by 7 bases, with 9 bases of the junction left unmatched. CDR3 length: 17 residues. Germline lookup yields CDR1 SEHNR and CDR2 FQNEAQ (reference sequence). Here the CDR3 reads CASSLDGTSGARGTQYF. DNA for the CDR3: TGTGCCAGCAGCTTAGATGGGACTAGCGGGGCCCGGGGGACCCAGTACTTC.

The rearrangement links TRBV6-4 to TRBJ2-2, with D perhaps matching TRBD2 (5 bases). The length of the CDR3 is 15 residues. Germline values: CDR1 MRHNA, CDR2 SNTAGT. Between the trimmed V and J ends, which lost 0 bases and 5 bases, there was a span of 10 bases. The CDR3 sequence: CASSDSRGETGELFF. The DNA of the CDR3 is TGTGCCAGCAGTGACTCCCGTGGGGAGACCGGGGAGCTGTTTTTT.

J is TRBJ1-5 and V is TRBV5-1; D is perhaps TRBD1 (6 bases). CDR1 and CDR2 from the germline V gene are SGHRS and YFSETQ. V dropped 4 bases and J dropped 5 bases, with 13 bases sitting between them. The CDR3 length is 14 residues. CDR3 nucleotides: TGCGCCAGCAGCCCCAGGGGTGGTGATCAGCCCCAGCATTTT. The encoded protein is CASSPRGGDQPQHF. Variable domain in full (rest from reference TRBV5-1 and TRBJ1-5): KAGVTQTPRYLIKTRGQQVTLSCSPISGHRSVSWYQQTPGQGLQFLFEYFSETQRNKGNFPGRFSGRQFSNSRSEMNVSTLELGDSALYLCASSPRGGDQPQHFGDGTRLSIL.

This clone was seen once. The J gene is TRBJ1-6, the V gene TRBV27, with D tentatively TRBD1 (5 bases). CDR1 and CDR2 (germline): MNHEY, SMNVEV (reference sequence). The V end lost 2 bases, the J end lost 9 bases, and 11 bases lay between the germline ends. This CDR3 contains 14 residues. CDR3 bases: TGTGCCAGCAGTTTACAGGGTGCGGCTTCACCCCTCCACTTT. Amino acid sequence: CASSLQGAASPLHF.

The chain couples TRBV2 to TRBJ2-3; 12 bases agree with TRBD2. The V segment lost 8 bases and the J segment 6 bases; nucleotides outside the gene matches: 3. CDR1 is SNHLY, CDR2 FYNNEI, per germline. This CDR3 is 13 amino acids long. The CDR3 is CASGLAGLDTQYF. CDR3 coding DNA: TGTGCCAGCGGACTAGCGGGGTTGGATACGCAGTATTTT.

The rearrangement uses TRBV11-2 and TRBJ2-7; 10 nucleotides line up with TRBD1. The CDR3 is made up of 15 amino acids. CDR1 SGHAT and CDR2 FQNNGV come from the germline V gene. J gave up 2 bases and V 5 bases, and 6 bases lay outside the gene matches. The chain's CDR3 is CASSPRTGGPYEQYF. The CDR3 DNA is TGTGCCAGCAGCCCCCGGACAGGGGGGCCCTACGAGCAGTACTTC.

The chain uses TRBV9 and TRBJ1-2; D might be TRBD1 (5 bases). Germline lookup yields CDR1 SGDLS and CDR2 YYNGEE. The CDR3 runs to 15 residues. The germline V and J ends were trimmed by 2 bases and 4 bases, with 15 bases remaining between them. The CDR3 sequence: CASSVTGSPVYGYTF. CDR3 in DNA: TGTGCCAGCAGCGTCACAGGATCCCCTGTCTATGGCTACACCTTC.

The chain has TRBV7-2 and TRBJ2-1, with 7 bases matching TRBD2. Trimming took 4 bases from V and 8 from J; bases not matched to a gene: 5. Germline assignment: CDR1 SGHTA and CDR2 FQGNSA. The CDR3 spans 13 residues. CDR3 in amino acids: CASSWTSIDEQFF. CDR3 bases: TGTGCCAGCAGCTGGACTAGTATAGATGAGCAGTTCTTC. The whole variable domain, remainder taken from reference TRBV7-2 and TRBJ2-1, is GAGVSQSPSNKVTEKGKDVELRCDPISGHTALYWYRQSLGQGLEFLIYFQGNSAPDKSGLPSDRFSAERTGGSVSTLTIQRTQQEDSAVYLCASSWTSIDEQFFGPGTRLTVL.

The chain is built from TRBV11-2 and TRBJ2-7; 7 bases map to TRBD2. Looked up from germline, CDR1 is SGHAT and CDR2 is FQNNGV. The CDR3 runs 16 residues. The V and J ends lost 1 base and 0 bases, in that order; junction bases with no gene match: 6. CDR3 protein: CASSLVPAGSSYEQYF. DNA of the CDR3: TGTGCCAGCAGCTTAGTCCCAGCGGGGAGCTCCTACGAGCAGTACTTC.

The rearrangement links TRBV5-1 to TRBJ2-1; TRBD2 is a possible D gene (5 bases). Germline CDR1 reads SGHRS; CDR2 reads YFSETQ. Trimming stripped 4 bases from V and 9 bases from J, with 11 bases between. The CDR3 loop spans 12 amino acids. The CDR3 sequence: CASSREVTEQFF. The CDR3, as DNA: TGCGCCAGCAGCCGGGAAGTGACTGAGCAGTTCTTC.

V is TRBV4-1 and J is TRBJ2-7; 13 nucleotides align to TRBD2. The J segment lost 2 bases and the V segment lost 1 base, leaving 2 bases of the junction unmatched. This CDR3 has 16 residues. Germline V gene sequence: CDR1 MGHRA, CDR2 YSYEKL. CDR3 DNA sequence: TGCGCCAGCAGCCAAGCGACTAGCGGGGGGACCTACGAGCAGTACTTC. It encodes CASSQATSGGTYEQYF.

This clone came up once. J is TRBJ2-3 and V is TRBV24-1; TRBD2 agrees at 7 bases. V was pared by 6 bases and J by 2 bases, with 10 bases of the junction left unmatched. The germline gives CDR1 KGHDR, CDR2 SFDVKD. CDR3 length: 16 residues. As DNA, the CDR3 is TGTGCCACCAGTTGGACCCTAGCGGAAAACACAGATACGCAGTATTTT. It yields the protein CATSWTLAENTDTQYF.

The chain links TRBV9 to TRBJ2-2; 8 bases are a match to TRBD2. Trimming took 6 bases from V and 3 from J; bases not matched to a gene: 4. This CDR3 spans 14 amino acids. Looked up from germline, CDR1 is SGDLS and CDR2 is YYNGEE. CDR3 in amino acids: CASTGRADTGELFF. CDR3 coding DNA: TGTGCCAGCACCGGGAGGGCCGACACCGGGGAGCTGTTTTTT. Variable domain in full (rest from reference TRBV9 and TRBJ2-2): DSGVTQTPKHLITATGQRVTLRCSPRSGDLSVYWYQQSLDQGLQFLIQYYNGEERAKGNILERFSAQQFPDLHSELNLSSLELGDSALYFCASTGRADTGELFFGEGSRLTVL.